This T cell receptor beta chain was documented in a study of T cell responses to AZD1222 COVID-19 vaccine. Study-wide background: Pooled in the analysis were second doses at about 4 or about 12 weeks. Study-wide points: Spike-specific TCR depth and breadth grew after two AZD1222 doses. Donors, mostly white British, included more females; clonal diversity was possibly underestimated. Only five or six individuals given AZD1222 were seropositive at baseline.

As regards this clone: Its target is not known.

Measured with immunoSEQ multiplex PCR; TCRdb has only the in-frame clones, and not every one. The sample contains about 120,000 clones, roughly 84% of which appear only once. Germline CDR1 and CDR2: MNHEY and SVGAGI. This CDR3 is built from 15 residues. V was clipped by 3 bases and J by 1 base, with 12 bases between them. The sequences come from peripheral blood, collected on day 0 of AZD1222 vaccination. The gene calls are TRBV6-5 and TRBJ1-1; D might be TRBD1 (5 bases). This TCR derives from an adult in good health. CDR3 DNA: TGTGCCAGCAGTTATAGGGACGCCCGGAACACTGAAGCTTTCTTT. Its protein product is CASSYRDARNTEAFF.